This record covers a single T cell receptor beta chain. Per the germline V gene, CDR1 is KGHDR and CDR2 is SFDVKD. There are 12 residues in the CDR3. V was clipped by 9 bases and J by 2 bases, with 9 bases between them. Each CDR3 protein gets one entry after TCRdb re-called the 5' RACE reads with MiXCR. The data show some 62,000 distinct CDR3 sequences, 25% to 35% seen once. This sequence joins TRBV24-1 and TRBJ1-2; D is ambiguous. This clonotype was obtained from a female donor with breast cancer. The sample consisted of tumor-infiltrating naive CD4+ T cells sorted from the breast tumor. Subset defined: naive CD4+ T cells, CD4+CD45RA+CD25-. For the CDR3, the DNA is TGTGCCACCTCGCGACAAAACTATGGCTACACCTTC. It is translated as CATSRQNYGYTF.